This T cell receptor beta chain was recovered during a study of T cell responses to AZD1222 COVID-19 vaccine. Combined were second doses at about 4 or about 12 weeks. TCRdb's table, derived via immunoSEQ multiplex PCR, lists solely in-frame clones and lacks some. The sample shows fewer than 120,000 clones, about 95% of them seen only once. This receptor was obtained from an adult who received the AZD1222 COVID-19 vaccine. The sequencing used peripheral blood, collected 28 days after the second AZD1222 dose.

The CDR3 DNA reads TGTGCCAGCTCACCTTCGGGGAGCAATCAGCCCCAGCATTTT. Translation gives CASSPSGSNQPQHF. The chain joins TRBV18 to TRBJ1-5; D unresolved. This CDR3 spans 14 amino acids. V was shortened by 3 bases and J by 1 base, with 7 bases between the two germline ends. Germline V gene data show CDR1 as KGHSH and CDR2 as LQKENI.